In its sample, the clone carrying this TCR beta chain was seen many times. The antigen is unknown. This CDR3 is built from 10 residues. The germline V gene encodes CDR1 SQVTM and CDR2 ANQGSEA. V dropped 6 bases and J dropped 7 bases, with 8 bases sitting between them. MiXCR was run by TCRdb on the PCR reads, yielding one entry per CDR3 protein. The table records some 590,000 distinct CDR3 sequences, 25% of them present only once. This specimen belongs to a study of molecular identifiers for immune sequencing clone quantification. Study conclusions and caveats: Spike-in Jurkat TCR RNA from a single cell reportedly registered among approximately 900,000 naive cells.

Material: naive CD8+ T cells from blood, with Jurkat cell RNA spiked in. Subset of the sample: FACS-sorted CD8+CD4-CCR7+CD45RA+ naive T cells. This clonotype was obtained from a human donor in good health. Some libraries in this study had Jurkat cell RNA spiked in. V is TRBV29-1 and J is TRBJ2-3; no clear D. In nucleotides, the CDR3 is TGCAGCGTGCAGGAATATACGCAGTATTTT. As protein: CSVQEYTQYF.